These 17 T cell receptor beta chains originate from one sample sequenced in a study of blood T cells in healthy people across ages. Primed by a sample-barcoded 5' primer and a J-beta primer mix, a second PCR proceeded for roughly 7 to 11 cycles. TCRdb reprocessed the 5' RACE reads with MiXCR, giving one entry per CDR3 protein. Here the sample spans 600,000 to 800,000 distinct CDR3 sequences, more than 45% being singletons. The sequencing sample was made of blood. These receptors all stem from a woman aged 80 or over in good health.

This clonotype was observed many times. The chain carries TRBV20-1 and TRBJ2-7; weak D call: TRBD1 (6 bases). The CDR3 has 16 amino acids. Germline V gene lookup returns CDR1 DFQATT and CDR2 SNEGSKA (reference sequence). Trimming pared 0 bases from V and 3 bases from J, leaving 18 bases between. Written as DNA, the CDR3 is TGCAGTGCTAGAGATTGGGGGACAATACCCATCTACGAGCAGTACTTC. Protein product: CSARDWGTIPIYEQYF.

In the case of this clonotype: This may arise from a read error, as a much more abundant clone is one base away. The chain recombines TRBV12-3 or TRBV12-4 with TRBJ1-2; tentatively, D is TRBD1 (5 bases). The length of the CDR3 is 15 residues. With 8 bases removed from V and 2 bases from J, the gap between germline ends came to 18 bases. Written as DNA, the CDR3 is TGTGCCAGCTGTTCAACGGGACTCTTAAACTATGGCTACACCTTC. This sequence encodes CASCSTGLLNYGYTF.

This clonotype was seen many times. The chain carries TRBV7-9 and TRBJ2-1; D gene uncertain. The ends were cut back, 10 bases at V and 6 bases at J, with 13 bases in the middle. Germline V gives CDR1 SEHNR, CDR2 FQNEAQ (reference sequence). This CDR3 is built from 12 residues. The CDR3 region has the DNA TGTGCCACGCAGGTGCAGTCCAATGAGCAGTTCTTC. Encoded protein: CATQVQSNEQFF.

This clonotype was observed many times. As DNA, the CDR3 is TGTGCCAGCAAGGGCGTCTCGACCAAAAACATTCAGTACTTC. Its translation is CASKGVSTKNIQYF. This chain connects TRBV28 to TRBJ2-4; no firm D call. Trimming took 7 bases from V and 2 from J, leaving 12 bases between them. This CDR3 region has 14 residues. Germline V CDR1 and CDR2: MDHEN, SYDVKM.

Turning to this clonotype: A much larger clone sits a single nucleotide away, making a read error possible. The V call is TRBV3-1, the J call TRBJ2-1; 11 nucleotides match TRBD2. Germline trimming cut 1 base from V and 13 bases from J; bases unmatched to any gene: 21. The CDR3 extends over 19 amino acids. The V gene's germline CDR1 is LGHDT and CDR2 YNNKEL (reference sequence). CDR3 sequence (DNA): TGTGCCAGCAGCCAAGGTCCCCCCTACACTAGCGGGAGACAAGAGACCCAGTTCTTC. This sequence encodes CASSQGPPYTSGRQETQFF.

The V gene is TRBV27, the J gene TRBJ1-5; D may be TRBD1 (5 bases). The CDR3 has 14 residues. Looked up from germline, CDR1 is MNHEY and CDR2 is SMNVEV (reference sequence). Deletions cut 5 bases from V and 7 bases from J, with 15 bases between. The CDR3 DNA reads TGTGCCAGCAGTGTTCGGGGGTACGGACAGCCCCAGCATTTT. Amino acid sequence: CASSVRGYGQPQHF.

This chain connects TRBV19 to TRBJ1-5; no clear D gene. The germline gives CDR1 LNHDA, CDR2 SQIVND (reference sequence). This CDR3 spans 13 amino acids. The ends were cut back, 3 bases at V and 5 bases at J, with 8 bases in the middle. The CDR3 reads CASSIKWDQPQHF. The CDR3 bases are TGTGCCAGTAGTATTAAGTGGGATCAGCCCCAGCATTTT.

Only one count was recorded for this clonotype. The junction and the germline gene differ at one end; a read error may be behind it. The chain couples TRBV28 to TRBJ1-2; no firm D call. The CDR3 is 13 residues long. Germline lookup yields CDR1 MDHEN and CDR2 SYDVKM. CDR3 coding DNA: TGTGCCAGCAGTGTGGACCTTAACTGTGGCTACACCTTC. It specifies CASSVDLNCGYTF.

This clonotype was observed a handful of times. This sequence joins TRBV20-1 and TRBJ1-6, with D unresolved. Germline lookup yields CDR1 DFQATT and CDR2 SNEGSKA (reference sequence). Deletions cut 3 bases from V and 6 bases from J, with 12 bases between. This CDR3 is built from 14 residues. In DNA, the CDR3 is TGCAGTGCTAGGTGGGGATCTGGTAATTCACCCCTCCACTTT. Its translation: CSARWGSGNSPLHF.

Note on this clonotype: A clone one base away is much larger, so this may be a read error. V usage is TRBV28 and J usage is TRBJ2-5, with D hard to call. There are 13 residues in the CDR3. The V gene's germline CDR1 is MDHEN and CDR2 SYDVKM. Between the trimmed V and J ends, which lost 7 bases and 11 bases, there was a span of 20 bases. CDR3 residues: CASTVGNRNEQYF. The CDR3 region has the DNA TGTGCCAGCACGGTGGGGAATAGGAATGAGCAGTACTTC.

This clonotype was seen only a few times. The chain combines TRBV7-2 with TRBJ2-1; 11 nucleotides agree with TRBD1. Trimming at V came to 1 base and at J to 7 bases, leaving 3 bases not matched to a gene. The CDR3 has 15 amino acids. The V gene's germline CDR1 is SGHTA and CDR2 FQGNSA. In nucleotides, the CDR3 is TGTGCCAGCAGCTTAGGCGGGACAGGGGGAAATGAGCAGTTCTTC. Translating gives CASSLGGTGGNEQFF.

The J gene is TRBJ2-1, the V gene TRBV3-1; unclear D gene. CDR1 LGHDT and CDR2 YNNKEL come from the germline V gene (reference sequence). CDR3 length: 14 amino acids. V was pared by 1 base and J by 6 bases, with 10 bases between. The CDR3: CASSQGAKGNEQFF. The CDR3, as DNA: TGTGCCAGCAGCCAAGGGGCAAAGGGCAATGAGCAGTTCTTC.

The CDR3 region is CASSYSTSGGYNEQFF. In nucleotides, the CDR3 is TGTGCCAGCAGTTACTCTACTAGCGGGGGGTACAATGAGCAGTTCTTC. The chain links TRBV6-5 to TRBJ2-1; 12 positions match TRBD2. V shed 0 bases and J 4 bases; nucleotides not matched to a gene: 1. The CDR3 consists of 16 residues. CDR1 MNHEY and CDR2 SVGAGI come from the germline V gene.

This clonotype appeared many times. This chain connects TRBV5-5 to TRBJ2-3, with unresolved D. Germline V gene sequence: CDR1 SGHKS, CDR2 YYEKEE (reference sequence). Trimming pared 2 bases from V and 0 bases from J, leaving 10 bases between. This CDR3 spans 15 amino acids. This chain's CDR3 is CASSFYVASTDTQYF. The CDR3 DNA reads as TGTGCCAGCAGCTTTTATGTGGCTAGCACAGATACGCAGTATTTT.

This clonotype was picked up many times. The genes are TRBV9 and TRBJ2-7; weak D call: TRBD1 (9 bases). Germline V gives CDR1 SGDLS, CDR2 YYNGEE. The CDR3 has 16 amino acids. The V gene lost 3 bases and the J gene lost 3 bases, with 19 bases spanning the gap. CDR3 sequence reads: CASSGLAGQGLYEQYF. The CDR3 nucleotides are TGTGCCAGCAGCGGGTTAGCGGGACAGGGCCTCTACGAGCAGTACTTC.

With respect to this clonotype: A read error may account for a junction end that differs from germline. The chain couples TRBV5-1 to TRBJ2-1, with D possibly TRBD1 on 7 matching bases. This CDR3 comprises 16 residues. CDR1 is SGHRS and CDR2 is YFSETQ in the germline V gene. The CDR3 reads CASSLSPGDSGSERFF. The CDR3 DNA reads TGCGCCAGCAGCTTGTCCCCGGGGGACAGTGGAAGTGAGCGGTTCTTC. Filled out from reference TRBV5-1 and TRBJ2-1, the complete variable domain reads KAGVTQTPRYLIKTRGQQVTLSCSPISGHRSVSWYQQTPGQGLQFLFEYFSETQRNKGNFPGRFSGRQFSNSRSEMNVSTLELGDSALYLCASSLSPGDSGSERFFGPGTRLTVL.

This clonotype was recorded a few times. The CDR3 sequence is CASSLRGAGVNEQFF. In DNA, the CDR3 is TGTGCCAGCAGCCTGAGGGGAGCGGGGGTCAATGAGCAGTTCTTC. V gene TRBV9 combines with J gene TRBJ2-1, with 8 bases identical to TRBD2. The CDR3 totals 15 residues. Germline V gives CDR1 SGDLS, CDR2 YYNGEE. V was pared by 4 bases and J by 6 bases, with 9 bases of the junction left unmatched.